The T cell receptor (beta chain) under discussion was sequenced for a study of blood T cell repertoires in COVID-19. Study background: The United States, Italy and Spain supplied acute and convalescent COVID-19 samples.

Adults between roughly 18 and 95 years of age took part from about two dozen US areas. Allocation to cohorts depended on clinical history reported by the participants. As originally analysed: Nucleated cell counts were estimated from reference gene primer amplification. Profiling relied on immunoSEQ multiplex PCR, and the TCRdb table lists in-frame clones only, not all of them. V and J calls and clone size are those listed in that table; D and trimming were worked out from the DNA. The repertoire consists of 300,000 to 400,000 clones, with 88% occurring once and the leading ten covering approximately 1%. The CDR3 covers 15 residues. Germline lookup yields CDR1 WSHSY and CDR2 SAAADI. Trimming took 5 bases from V and 0 from J, leaving 8 bases between them.

Sequencing input: PBMCs or T cells enriched from blood (not recorded which). The V call is TRBV10-2, the J call TRBJ2-6, with D tentatively TRBD1 (6 bases). The clonotype comes from a woman aged 30 to 39 with acute COVID-19. CDR3 loop: CASSRDTSGANVLTF. CDR3 bases: TGCGCCAGCAGTCGGGACACCTCTGGGGCCAACGTCCTGACTTTC.